This T cell receptor beta chain came from a study of CD8 T cells in ankylosing spondylitis. Broader study findings: A TCR beta motif made of under 10 highly homologous variants seemed typical of ankylosing spondylitis blood.

Using quantitative 5'-RACE with molecular barcodes, the authors made TCR beta libraries. TCRdb re-called the 5' RACE reads through MiXCR, storing one row per CDR3 protein. Among over 75,000 distinct CDR3 sequences listed, roughly 9.6% were seen once. The CDR3 is 16 amino acids. Trimming removed 2 bases at V and 0 bases at J, with 11 bases between. CDR1 and CDR2 from the germline V gene are SGDLS and YYNGEE. This clonotype was counted many times. Its antigen is not identified. Source material: blood, either unsorted or a sorted T cell fraction (not recorded which). This clonotype originated in a male donor with ankylosing spondylitis or in good health (not recorded which). The V gene is TRBV9, the J gene TRBJ2-2; D perhaps matches TRBD1 (6 bases). The CDR3 here is CASSVSRTANTGELFF. Here the CDR3 DNA reads TGTGCCAGCAGCGTGTCAAGGACAGCGAACACCGGGGAGCTGTTTTTT.